This T cell receptor (beta chain) derives from a study of blood T cell repertoires in COVID-19. Background on the study: Some COVID-19 samples were acute and others convalescent; all came from the United States, Italy and Spain.

Clones were sequenced by immunoSEQ multiplex PCR, and TCRdb holds only the in-frame ones, with some missing. The sample has some 66,000 clones; over 80% are singletons. Trimming left V 3 bases short and J 3 bases short, with 6 bases between. The CDR3 contains 13 residues. The germline gives CDR1 KGHDR, CDR2 SFDVKD. The sequence came from a human donor in a cohort sampled during active COVID-19. The gene calls are TRBV24-1 and TRBJ2-3; no reliable D call. Sequencing was done on a sample of peripheral blood. This CDR3 reads CATSDPGTDTQYF. In DNA, the CDR3 is TGTGCCACCAGTGATCCCGGGACAGATACGCAGTATTTT.